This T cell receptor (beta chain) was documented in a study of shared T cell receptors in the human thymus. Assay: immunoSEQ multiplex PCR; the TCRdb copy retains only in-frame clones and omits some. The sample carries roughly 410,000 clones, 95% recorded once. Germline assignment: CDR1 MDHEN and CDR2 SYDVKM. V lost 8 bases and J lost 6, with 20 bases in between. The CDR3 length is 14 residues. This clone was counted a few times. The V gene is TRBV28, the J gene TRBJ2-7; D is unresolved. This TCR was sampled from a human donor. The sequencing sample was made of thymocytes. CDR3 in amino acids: CASSSSKGVGEQYF. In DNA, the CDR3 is TGTGCCAGCTCCTCGAGCAAGGGCGTGGGCGAGCAGTACTTC.